A selection of T cell receptor beta chains follows, all from one sample in a study of T cells in Graves' hyperthyroidism and ophthalmopathy. TCRdb ran MiXCR on the multiplex PCR reads and lists one entry per CDR3 protein. The top ten clones hold 30% to 40% of a sample with tens of thousands of distinct CDR3 sequences, approximately 53% of them seen once. Specimen: peripheral blood or thyroid tissue (not recorded which). The receptor set was obtained from a man younger than 30 with Graves' hyperthyroidism. CDR3s include the opening cysteine and the closing phenylalanine or tryptophan. A D gene is named only where the DNA matches it firmly. Size values are once, few and many counts, or a class for expanded clones, and some rows have none.

v_gene	d_gene	abundance	len	j_gene	CDR3nt	CDR3aa
TRBV11-2	-	-	14	TRBJ2-5	TGCGCCAGCAGCTTAGGGACAATGCTTGAGACCCTGTACTTC	CASSLGTMLETLYF
TRBV6-5	TRBD1	-	13	TRBJ1-6	TGTGCCACAGCCGGGACAGTATGGTCACCCCTCCACTTT	CATAGTVWSPLHF
TRBV7-9	TRBD2	-	16	TRBJ2-5	TGTGCCAGCAGCTTAGCGGGAGGGATGGCGGGCGAGACCCAGTACTTC	CASSLAGGMAGETQYF
TRBV27	-	-	10	TRBJ2-7	TGTGCCAGCAGTTTCGCCGAGCAGTACTTC	CASSFAEQYF
TRBV29-1	-	medium-sized	14	TRBJ1-4	TGCAGCGGGAAACGTGGTGGGTTCGGGGAAAAACTGTTTTTT	CSGKRGGFGEKLFF
TRBV29-1	-	large	15	TRBJ2-2	TGCAGCGTTGCGTTGGGGGGAGAGCTAACCGGGGAGCTGTTTTTT	CSVALGGELTGELFF
TRBV10-3	TRBD1	few	13	TRBJ1-2	TGTGCCAGCAGTGAGACAGGGGGTTATGGCTACACCTTC	CASSETGGYGYTF
TRBV29-1	-	once	15	TRBJ1-3	TGCAGCGTTGAAAAGGACGAAGGGATCGGAAACACCATATATTTT	CSVEKDEGIGNTIYF
TRBV6-5	TRBD1	few	15	TRBJ1-5	TGTGCCAGCAGCCCCGGGACAGCCCGCAATCAGCCCCAGCATTTT	CASSPGTARNQPQHF
TRBV7-2	TRBD1	many	13	TRBJ1-1	TGTGCCAGCAGCCCGACAGGGAGTACTGAAGCTTTCTTT	CASSPTGSTEAFF
TRBV6-5	-	many	15	TRBJ1-1	TGTGCCAGCAGTTACTCCGGAAACATGAACACTGAAGCTTTCTTT	CASSYSGNMNTEAFF
TRBV15	-	-	15	TRBJ1-2	TGTGCCACCAGCAGAGATCAGGGGCGCGTAACCGGCTACACCTTC	CATSRDQGRVTGYTF
TRBV29-1	TRBD1	medium-sized	15	TRBJ1-5	TGCAGTTGCGCTTCCGGACAGGGGGCAGGTCAGCCCCAGCATTTT	CSCASGQGAGQPQHF
TRBV7-9	TRBD1	many	14	TRBJ2-7	TGTGCCAGCAGCTCAGGGCAGGGGGCCTACGAGCAGTACTTC	CASSSGQGAYEQYF
TRBV7-9	TRBD1	-	15	TRBJ1-2	TGTGCCAGCAGCTTAGAACCCGACAGGGCGGTTGGCTACACCTTC	CASSLEPDRAVGYTF
TRBV7-2	-	-	15	TRBJ1-1	TGTGCCAGCAGCCCCCGGGACACATATAACACTGAAGCTTTCTTT	CASSPRDTYNTEAFF
TRBV29-1	-	-	11	TRBJ1-2	TGCAGCGTTGGTAGCAGGGTTGGCTACACCTTC	CSVGSRVGYTF
TRBV7-9	-	few	14	TRBJ2-5	TGTGCCAGCAGCCCGCCCTCGGGGGACGTGACCCAGTACTTC	CASSPPSGDVTQYF
TRBV19	-	once	15	TRBJ2-1	TGTGCCAGTAGTCGACAGGTTGACCCCTCAAATGAGCAGTTCTTC	CASSRQVDPSNEQFF
TRBV11-2	-	-	14	TRBJ1-2	TGTGCCAGCACCGACGTGGGCAGGGCGTCTGGCTACACCTTC	CASTDVGRASGYTF
TRBV7-9	TRBD1	once	14	TRBJ1-6	TGTGCCAGCAGCCACGGACAGGGAAATTCACCCCTCCACTTT	CASSHGQGNSPLHF
TRBV2	-	medium-sized	14	TRBJ1-1	TGTGCCAGCAGTGGTCAATCTATGAACACTGAAGCTTTCTTT	CASSGQSMNTEAFF
TRBV20-1	TRBD1	many	13	TRBJ2-7	TGCAGTGCTCCGGGACAGGGACCCTACGAGCAGTACTTC	CSAPGQGPYEQYF